A single sample gave rise to the 26 T cell receptor beta chains below, sequenced in a study of shared clonotypes between healthy human individuals. The data were produced by immunoSEQ multiplex PCR, yet TCRdb's version contains in-frame clones alone and is incomplete. The data hold millions of clones, with 90% to 95% observed a single time. Sequencing was carried out using naive CD4+ T cells sorted from blood. Subset specified: CD45RA+ positively selected. All receptors derive from a young man in good health.

The chain joins TRBV4-1 to TRBJ1-2, with a tentative D call TRBD1 (5 bases). Trimming took off 1 base at V and 5 bases at J, with 17 bases between the two ends. The CDR3 consists of 16 residues. Germline V gives CDR1 MGHRA, CDR2 YSYEKL. The chain's CDR3 is CASSQGAPGKPYGYTF. In DNA form, the CDR3 reads TGCGCCAGCAGCCAAGGGGCTCCAGGGAAGCCTTATGGCTACACCTTC.

V gene TRBV6-1 combines with J gene TRBJ2-7; D gene uncertain. V was trimmed by 0 bases and J by 0 bases, leaving 6 bases between them. The CDR3 contains 14 residues. In germline, CDR1 is MNHNS, CDR2 SASEGT. The DNA for the CDR3 is TGTGCCAGCAGTGAAGCAATCGCCTCCTACGAGCAGTACTTC. Amino acid sequence: CASSEAIASYEQYF.

V and J are TRBV30 and TRBJ1-2; perhaps TRBD1 as D (5 bases). The CDR3 covers 13 residues. The V and J ends lost 3 bases and 3 bases respectively, with 11 bases between them. Germline loops: CDR1 GTSNPN, CDR2 SVGIG (reference sequence). CDR3 region: CAWSSGTHYGYTF. The CDR3 DNA follows: TGTGCCTGGAGCTCCGGGACTCACTATGGCTACACCTTC. Variable domain in full (rest from reference TRBV30 and TRBJ1-2): SQTIHQWPATLVQPVGSPLSLECTVEGTSNPNLYWYRQAAGRGLQLLFYSVGIGQISSEVPQNLSASRPQDRQFILSSKKLLLSDSGFYLCAWSSGTHYGYTFGSGTRLTVV.

The chain couples TRBV5-6 to TRBJ2-7; D uncertain. Germline-derived CDR1 and CDR2 are SGHDT and YYEEEE. CDR3 size: 12 residues. Trimming left V 5 bases short and J 0 bases short, with 6 bases between. The DNA for the CDR3 is TGTGCCAGCAGTTATAGCTCCTACGAGCAGTACTTC. It is translated as CASSYSSYEQYF.

Regarding this clone: Other DNA sequences of this sample code for an identical CDR3. CDR3 nucleotides: TGTGCCATCAGTGAGTCCGGGACAGCTAACTATGGCTACACCTTC. Its protein is CAISESGTANYGYTF. The chain employs TRBV10-3 and TRBJ1-2, with TRBD1 matching over 7 bases. Germline-derived CDR1 and CDR2 are ENHRY and SYGVKD. The junction had 1 base not matched to a gene; V was cut back by 0 bases and J by 0 bases. This CDR3 spans 15 amino acids.

V is TRBV4-1 and J is TRBJ1-5; 7 positions agree with TRBD1. With 3 bases clipped from V and 2 bases from J, the junction kept 7 bases outside the gene matches. Germline V gene lookup returns CDR1 MGHRA and CDR2 YSYEKL. This CDR3 spans 16 amino acids. CDR3 amino acids: CASSHIQGIGNQPQHF. In nucleotides, the CDR3 is TGCGCCAGCAGCCACATACAGGGGATCGGCAATCAGCCCCAGCATTTT.

V gene TRBV6-1 combines with J gene TRBJ1-4; D gene uncertain. Germline V gene lookup returns CDR1 MNHNS and CDR2 SASEGT. The CDR3 runs 14 residues. The V and J ends lost 5 bases and 8 bases respectively, with 15 bases between them. The CDR3 here is CASSSGPIREKLFF. The CDR3 DNA follows: TGTGCCAGCAGTAGTGGGCCTATTAGGGAAAAACTGTTTTTT.

This clone was picked up one time. This chain links TRBV25-1 with TRBJ1-2; D is uncertain. Trimming took 1 base from V and 4 from J, leaving 13 bases between them. This CDR3 is 15 amino acids long. The germline CDR1 and CDR2 sequences are MGHDK and SYGVNS. The CDR3, as DNA: TGTGCCAGCAGTGAATGGGAGGATTACGGCTATGGCTACACCTTC. It is translated as CASSEWEDYGYGYTF.

The rearrangement links TRBV15 to TRBJ2-5; D might be TRBD2 (7 bases). Trimming took 3 bases from V and 1 from J, leaving 21 bases between them. Germline V CDR1 and CDR2: LNHNV, YYDKDF (reference sequence). There are 18 residues in the CDR3. CDR3 nucleotides: TGTGCCACCAGCAGCCCTTGGGGGCTAGCGGCCGTCCAAGAGACCCAGTACTTC. Residues: CATSSPWGLAAVQETQYF.

The count of this clone is one. The rearrangement uses TRBV30 and TRBJ2-5; no clear D gene. CDR1 and CDR2 from the germline V gene are GTSNPN and SVGIG (reference sequence). Trimming shortened V by 1 base and J by 4 bases, and 7 bases separated the two germline ends. This CDR3 has 12 amino acids. The CDR3 sequence is CAWSASIETQYF. DNA of the CDR3: TGTGCCTGGAGTGCGTCGATAGAGACCCAGTACTTC.

The chain couples TRBV4-1 to TRBJ1-2, with 11 bases lining up with TRBD1. The CDR3 runs 14 residues. Trimming at V came to 4 bases and at J to 8 bases, leaving 6 bases not matched to a gene. CDR1 is MGHRA and CDR2 is YSYEKL in the germline V gene. The CDR3, as DNA: TGCGCCAGCAGCCGGGACAGGGGGTGGGAAGGCTACACCTTC. Its protein product is CASSRDRGWEGYTF.

The chain recombines TRBV7-9 with TRBJ2-1, with D maybe TRBD1 (5 bases). The CDR3 is 14 amino acids. The ends were cut back, 5 bases at V and 7 bases at J, with 15 bases in the middle. Germline CDR1 SEHNR, CDR2 FQNEAQ (reference sequence). The CDR3 protein is CASSTTTEANEQFF. The CDR3 DNA reads TGTGCCAGCAGCACCACGACAGAGGCGAATGAGCAGTTCTTC.

The rearrangement uses TRBV27 and TRBJ2-3, with D maybe TRBD2 (6 bases). Per germline, CDR1 MNHEY and CDR2 SMNVEV (reference sequence). Trimming cost V 7 bases and J 6 bases, with 17 bases left between them. CDR3 length: 14 amino acids. The CDR3 loop reads CASNPLRGSDTQYF. CDR3 in DNA: TGTGCCAGCAACCCACTACGGGGGTCGGATACGCAGTATTTT.

The chain uses TRBV2 and TRBJ1-2, with unresolved D. Per germline, CDR1 SNHLY and CDR2 FYNNEI. This CDR3 comprises 13 residues. The germline V and J ends were trimmed by 5 bases and 8 bases, with 15 bases remaining between them. CDR3 loop: CASSRAVSAGYTF. The CDR3 nucleotides read TGTGCCAGCAGTCGGGCCGTTTCGGCAGGCTACACCTTC.

The chain recombines TRBV19 with TRBJ2-5; 8 bases map to TRBD2. With 3 bases clipped from V and 5 bases from J, the junction kept 8 bases outside the gene matches. CDR1 is LNHDA, CDR2 SQIVND, per germline (reference sequence). The CDR3 is 15 residues long. CDR3 in DNA: TGTGCCAGTAGTATGTGGCGGGAGGTGGATGAGACCCAGTACTTC. Translated: CASSMWREVDETQYF.

J is TRBJ2-7 and V is TRBV6-6; 7 nucleotides line up with TRBD1. Trimming took 2 bases from V and 5 from J; bases not matched to a gene: 6. The CDR3 is 14 amino acids. Per germline, CDR1 MNHNY and CDR2 SVGAGI (reference sequence). CDR3 nucleotide sequence: TGTGCCAGCAGTTACGACAGGGTAAGGAACGAGCAGTACTTC. It translates to CASSYDRVRNEQYF.

This clone was detected only once. The genes are TRBV7-8 and TRBJ2-1; TRBD1 matches 7 bases. The ends lost 5 bases at V and 9 bases at J; junction bases unmatched: 16. This CDR3 has 16 residues. From germline, CDR1 is SGHVS and CDR2 FQNEAQ. The CDR3 region is CASSARQGPGLAEQFF. CDR3 in DNA: TGTGCCAGCAGCGCCCGACAGGGTCCAGGTCTAGCTGAGCAGTTCTTC.

The chain carries TRBV30 and TRBJ2-7; possibly TRBD1 for D (6 bases). Trimming removed 7 bases from V and 2 bases from J, with 12 bases in between. This CDR3 has 12 amino acids. Germline V gives CDR1 GTSNPN, CDR2 SVGIG (reference sequence). CDR3: CASGTRTYEQYF. DNA of the CDR3: TGTGCCTCCGGGACAAGGACCTACGAGCAGTACTTC.

This clone has more than one count but fewer than ten. V usage is TRBV18 and J usage is TRBJ2-7; perhaps TRBD2 as D (5 bases). The CDR3 is 15 amino acids. Germline V lookup: CDR1 KGHSH, CDR2 LQKENI. Trimming took off 5 bases at V and 3 bases at J, with 17 bases between the two ends. The CDR3 is CASSSTTGENYEQYF. The CDR3 coding sequence is TGTGCCAGCTCATCGACGACTGGGGAGAACTACGAGCAGTACTTC.

The chain has TRBV18 and TRBJ2-1; tentatively, D is TRBD2 (6 bases). The ends were cut back, 4 bases at V and 8 bases at J, with 15 bases in the middle. Germline V gene data show CDR1 as KGHSH and CDR2 as LQKENI. The CDR3 is 14 residues long. The CDR3 protein is CASSLGAGSDEQFF. CDR3 sequence (DNA): TGTGCCAGCTCACTAGGGGCGGGGAGCGATGAGCAGTTCTTC.

V gene TRBV18 combines with J gene TRBJ2-5; D may match TRBD1 or TRBD2 (5 bases each). Germline CDR1 is KGHSH and CDR2 is LQKENI. The CDR3 sequence is 14 residues long. V gave up 0 bases and J gave up 0 bases, with 5 bases separating them. CDR3 DNA: TGTGCCAGCTCACCACCGGGGGACCAAGAGACCCAGTACTTC. It codes for CASSPPGDQETQYF.

A word on this clone: Other DNA sequences in the sample encode the same CDR3. The chain recombines TRBV5-1 with TRBJ2-3, with a possible D match to TRBD1 (6 bases). Trimming left V 0 bases short and J 5 bases short, with 13 bases between. The CDR3 is made up of 15 amino acids. In germline, CDR1 is SGHRS, CDR2 YFSETQ. Here the CDR3 DNA reads TGCGCCAGCAGCTTGGAAGGGACCAGGGGAGATACGCAGTATTTT. Residues: CASSLEGTRGDTQYF.

The chain has TRBV10-3 and TRBJ1-6, with TRBD1 as a possible D gene (6 bases). CDR1 ENHRY and CDR2 SYGVKD come from the germline V gene. The CDR3 sequence is 15 residues long. Trimming pared 9 bases from V and 7 bases from J, leaving 19 bases between. The CDR3 here is CAIQQGGHENSPLHF. The DNA for the CDR3 is TGTGCCATTCAACAGGGCGGGCATGAGAATTCACCCCTCCACTTT.

This chain's CDR3 is CASSGLKGLAGVVPTYEQYF. In DNA form, the CDR3 reads TGTGCCAGCAGTGGGCTAAAAGGACTAGCGGGAGTGGTCCCTACCTACGAGCAGTACTTC. V is TRBV6-4 and J is TRBJ2-7, with TRBD2 matching over 13 bases. The J segment lost 2 bases and the V segment lost 4 bases, leaving 17 bases of the junction unmatched. The V gene's germline CDR1 is MRHNA and CDR2 SNTAGT. This CDR3 is 20 amino acids long.

This chain links TRBV9 with TRBJ2-3; 13 bases agree with TRBD2. Germline V CDR1 and CDR2: SGDLS, YYNGEE. The ends lost 4 bases at V and 7 bases at J; junction bases unmatched: 21. The CDR3 length is 20 residues. For the CDR3, the DNA is TGTGCCAGCAGCCCCCGGGGGGAATTATGGACTAGCGGGAGTAGGAATACGCAGTATTTT. Translated, it gives CASSPRGELWTSGSRNTQYF.

This chain joins TRBV7-2 and TRBJ2-5; D gene ambiguous. The closer fit of TRBJ2-7 to the DNA end suggests the J call may be wrong. Germline V lookup: CDR1 SGHTA, CDR2 FQGNSA. The CDR3 spans 13 residues. The CDR3 nucleotides read TGTGCCAGCAGCTTAGAACGCTCCTACGAGCAGTACTTC. Translated, it gives CASSLERSYEQYF.